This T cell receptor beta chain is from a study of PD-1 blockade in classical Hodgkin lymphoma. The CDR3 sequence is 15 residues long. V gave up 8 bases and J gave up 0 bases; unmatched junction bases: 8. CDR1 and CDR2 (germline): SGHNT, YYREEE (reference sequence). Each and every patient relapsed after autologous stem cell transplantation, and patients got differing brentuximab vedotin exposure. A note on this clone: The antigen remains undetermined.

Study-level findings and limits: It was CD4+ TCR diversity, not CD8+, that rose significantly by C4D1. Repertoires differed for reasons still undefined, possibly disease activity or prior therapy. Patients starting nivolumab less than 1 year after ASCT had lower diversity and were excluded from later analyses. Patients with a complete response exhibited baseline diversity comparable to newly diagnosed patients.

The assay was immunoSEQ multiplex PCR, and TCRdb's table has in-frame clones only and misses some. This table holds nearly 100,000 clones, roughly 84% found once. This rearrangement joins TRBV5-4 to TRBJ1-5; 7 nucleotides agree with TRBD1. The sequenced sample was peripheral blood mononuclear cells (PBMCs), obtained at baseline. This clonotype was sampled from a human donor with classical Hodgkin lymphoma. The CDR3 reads CASKKGTDSNQPQHF. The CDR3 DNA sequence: TGTGCCAGTAAGAAAGGGACAGATAGCAATCAGCCCCAGCATTTT. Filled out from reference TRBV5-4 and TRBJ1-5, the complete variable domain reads ETGVTQSPTHLIKTRGQQVTLRCSSQSGHNTVSWYQQALGQGPQFIFQYYREEENGRGNFPPRFSGLQFPNYSSELNVNALELDDSALYLCASKKGTDSNQPQHFGDGTRLSIL.